Below are 18 T cell receptor beta chains sequenced from a single sample in a study of T cell changes during pregnancy in multiple sclerosis. TCRdb keeps only in-frame clones here, not all; method: immunoSEQ multiplex PCR. The sample has tens of thousands of clones; about nine tenths are singletons. The source was peripheral blood, collected in the third trimester of pregnancy. Receptors were obtained from a female donor in good health, enrolled as a control in a pregnancy study.

This chain connects TRBV7-2 to TRBJ2-3; 9 bases map to TRBD1. In germline, CDR1 is SGHTA, CDR2 FQGNSA. Trimming removed 1 base from V and 3 bases from J; junction bases left unmatched: 11. This CDR3 region has 18 residues. CDR3 sequence reads: CASSLGSYRGRRTDTQYF. DNA for the CDR3: TGTGCCAGCAGCTTAGGGTCCTACAGGGGGCGCCGGACAGATACGCAGTATTTT.

This sequence joins TRBV25-1 and TRBJ2-5, with 9 bases that match TRBD2. Germline assignment: CDR1 MGHDK and CDR2 SYGVNS. The CDR3 runs 16 residues. With V trimmed by 6 bases and J by 7 bases, 15 bases remained unmatched. The CDR3 sequence: CASRIGGRAGMRTQYF. As DNA, the CDR3 is TGTGCCAGCAGGATTGGCGGGAGGGCCGGGATGAGGACCCAGTACTTC.

The gene calls are TRBV5-1 and TRBJ2-1; D ambiguous. Germline V CDR1 and CDR2: SGHRS, YFSETQ. There are 15 residues in the CDR3. V lost 0 bases and J lost 4, with 11 bases in between. The DNA of the CDR3 is TGCGCCAGCAGCTTGGGACTCGAACCTTACAATGAGCAGTTCTTC. Translated: CASSLGLEPYNEQFF.

The V and J genes are TRBV7-2 and TRBJ2-5; D is possibly TRBD2 (5 bases). V lost 1 base and J 2 bases, leaving 8 bases between the germline ends. This CDR3 region has 14 residues. The germline CDR1 and CDR2 sequences are SGHTA and FQGNSA. This chain's CDR3 is CASSLGEWQETQYF. CDR3 bases: TGTGCCAGCAGCTTAGGGGAGTGGCAAGAGACCCAGTACTTC.

This chain joins TRBV28 and TRBJ1-1; 10 bases align to TRBD1. The CDR3 contains 17 residues. Germline CDR1 is MDHEN and CDR2 is SYDVKM. V gave up 3 bases and J gave up 6 bases; unmatched junction bases: 13. The CDR3 spells CASSLGLGQGPSAEAFF. The CDR3 DNA sequence: TGTGCCAGCAGTTTGGGCTTGGGACAGGGGCCGAGCGCTGAAGCTTTCTTT.

This chain joins TRBV19 and TRBJ2-7; perhaps TRBD1 as D (5 bases). The CDR3 consists of 14 residues. V was shortened by 7 bases and J by 6 bases, with 19 bases between the two germline ends. Looked up from germline, CDR1 is LNHDA and CDR2 is SQIVND (reference sequence). The DNA for the CDR3 is TGTGCCAGTACCATACAGGACGGAGTGGGCGAGCAGTACTTC. Translation: CASTIQDGVGEQYF.

The V call is TRBV4-3, the J call TRBJ2-6; no definite D call. This CDR3 is built from 16 residues. Germline values: CDR1 LGHNA, CDR2 YSLEER. V lost 0 bases and J 0 bases, leaving 6 bases between the germline ends. DNA for the CDR3: TGCGCCAGCAGCCAAGATAGTCGCTCTGGGGCCAACGTCCTGACTTTC. Translating gives CASSQDSRSGANVLTF.

The rearrangement links TRBV9 to TRBJ2-5; 12 bases are a match to TRBD2. V was clipped by 0 bases and J by 5 bases; unmatched bases: 8. In germline, CDR1 is SGDLS, CDR2 YYNGEE. CDR3 length: 17 amino acids. The CDR3 region is CASSVGLAGVGSETQYF. CDR3 DNA: TGTGCCAGCAGCGTAGGACTAGCGGGAGTGGGTTCCGAGACCCAGTACTTC.

The V and J genes are TRBV7-2 and TRBJ1-1, with D possibly TRBD1 on 6 matching bases. The germline V gene has CDR1 SGHTA and CDR2 FQGNSA. The CDR3 has 13 residues. Trimming removed 5 bases at V and 8 bases at J, with 15 bases between. The CDR3 spells CASSTTRQVEAFF. DNA of the CDR3: TGTGCCAGCAGCACTACCCGACAGGTCGAAGCTTTCTTT.

The chain recombines TRBV5-1 with TRBJ2-7; TRBD1 matches at 10 bases. The CDR3 has 14 residues. V lost 3 bases and J lost 1; bases outside the gene matches: 1. The V gene's germline CDR1 is SGHRS and CDR2 YFSETQ. The CDR3: CASSSGQGSYEQYF. The CDR3 DNA is TGCGCCAGCAGCTCGGGACAGGGGTCCTACGAGCAGTACTTC. The full variable domain, with the rest looked up from reference TRBV5-1 and TRBJ2-7, is KAGVTQTPRYLIKTRGQQVTLSCSPISGHRSVSWYQQTPGQGLQFLFEYFSETQRNKGNFPGRFSGRQFSNSRSEMNVSTLELGDSALYLCASSSGQGSYEQYFGPGTRLTVT.

The V and J genes are TRBV7-9 and TRBJ2-7, with 13 nucleotides matching TRBD2. This CDR3 contains 16 residues. Looked up from germline, CDR1 is SEHNR and CDR2 is FQNEAQ (reference sequence). Trimming cost V 3 bases and J 4 bases; bases outside gene matches: 6. CDR3 bases: TGTGCCAGCAGCTTTTGGACTAGCGGGGGTATGTACGAGCAGTACTTC. Translating it yields CASSFWTSGGMYEQYF.

The gene calls are TRBV4-1 and TRBJ2-3; 13 nucleotides align to TRBD2. The CDR3 has 18 amino acids. The trim removed 4 bases at V and 4 bases at J, leaving 11 bases unmatched. Per the germline V gene, CDR1 is MGHRA and CDR2 is YSYEKL. CDR3 region: CASSPINLLAGGPDTQYF. The CDR3 DNA sequence: TGCGCCAGCAGCCCGATAAACTTACTAGCGGGGGGGCCAGATACGCAGTATTTT.

V is TRBV7-2 and J is TRBJ2-3, with 10 bases that match TRBD2. Germline V gene lookup returns CDR1 SGHTA and CDR2 FQGNSA. The CDR3 contains 15 residues. J was trimmed by 8 bases and V by 5 bases; bases with no gene match: 10. CDR3 loop: CASSPRTSGKGTQYF. In DNA, the CDR3 is TGTGCCAGCAGCCCGCGGACTAGCGGAAAGGGTACGCAGTATTTT.

V usage is TRBV4-3 and J usage is TRBJ1-1; a weak D match, TRBD1 (5 bases). Trimming cost V 1 base and J 5 bases, with 14 bases left between them. Germline CDR1 reads LGHNA; CDR2 reads YSLEER. CDR3 size: 15 residues. The CDR3 DNA reads TGCGCCAGCAGCCAAGTCGAAAGGGGAAGGACTGAAGCTTTCTTT. It codes for CASSQVERGRTEAFF.

This chain uses TRBV19 with TRBJ1-2; TRBD1 aligns across 9 bases. The V and J ends lost 3 bases and 2 bases, in that order; junction bases with no gene match: 4. There are 15 residues in the CDR3. Germline V CDR1 and CDR2: LNHDA, SQIVND (reference sequence). CDR3 sequence reads: CASSIVGTGNYGYTF. In nucleotides, the CDR3 is TGTGCCAGTAGTATCGTCGGGACAGGGAACTATGGCTACACCTTC.

This clone was observed a single time. V usage is TRBV6-5 and J usage is TRBJ2-7; 8 bases agree with TRBD1. The CDR3 loop spans 13 amino acids. V was clipped by 6 bases and J by 3 bases; unmatched bases: 4. Germline assignment: CDR1 MNHEY and CDR2 SVGAGI. Here the CDR3 reads CASRDDRGYEQYF. CDR3 in DNA: TGTGCCAGCAGGGATGACAGGGGCTACGAGCAGTACTTC.

The chain employs TRBV29-1 and TRBJ1-1, with 8 nucleotides matching TRBD1. The CDR3 covers 13 residues. Germline values: CDR1 SQVTM, CDR2 ANQGSEA. The V segment lost 4 bases and the J segment 3 bases; nucleotides outside the gene matches: 4. CDR3 residues: CSVGQGRHTEAFF. Written as DNA, the CDR3 is TGCAGCGTTGGACAGGGGCGTCACACTGAAGCTTTCTTT.

This clone appeared a few times. The chain links TRBV9 to TRBJ1-2; 9 bases align to TRBD1. The J segment lost 3 bases and the V segment lost 4 bases, leaving 4 bases of the junction unmatched. The CDR3 contains 14 residues. The V gene's germline CDR1 is SGDLS and CDR2 YYNGEE. This CDR3 reads CASSTRTGDYGYTF. The CDR3, as DNA: TGTGCCAGCAGCACTCGGACAGGGGACTATGGCTACACCTTC.